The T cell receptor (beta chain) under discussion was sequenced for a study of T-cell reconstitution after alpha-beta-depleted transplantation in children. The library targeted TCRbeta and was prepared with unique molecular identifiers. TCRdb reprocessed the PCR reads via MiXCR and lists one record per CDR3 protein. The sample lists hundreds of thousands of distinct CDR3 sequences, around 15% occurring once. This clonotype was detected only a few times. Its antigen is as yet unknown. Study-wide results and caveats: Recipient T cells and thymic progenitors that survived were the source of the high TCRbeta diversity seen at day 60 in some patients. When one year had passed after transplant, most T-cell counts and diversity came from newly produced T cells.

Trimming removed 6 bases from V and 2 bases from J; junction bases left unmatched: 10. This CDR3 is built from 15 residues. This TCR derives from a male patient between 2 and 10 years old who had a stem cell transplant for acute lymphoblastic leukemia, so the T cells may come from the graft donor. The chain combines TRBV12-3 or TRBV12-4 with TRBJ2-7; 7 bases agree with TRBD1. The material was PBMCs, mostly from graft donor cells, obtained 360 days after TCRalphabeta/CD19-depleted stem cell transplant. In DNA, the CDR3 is TGTGCCAGCAGCGGATACAAGACAGGGCCCTACGAGCAGTACTTC. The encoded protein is CASSGYKTGPYEQYF.